The 30 T cell receptor beta chains presented below share a single source sample, sequenced in a study of cytomegalovirus exposure and HLA in healthy donors. The PCR contained 60 Vbeta and 13 Jbeta primers. Clones were sequenced by immunoSEQ multiplex PCR, and TCRdb holds only the in-frame ones, with some missing. The profile shows 180,000 or so clones, more than 75% of them singletons. Sequences were obtained from PBMCs. The receptors were sampled from a man aged 40-49 years in good health and CMV-seronegative.

The chain is built from TRBV29-1 and TRBJ1-1; D ambiguous. Germline values: CDR1 SQVTM, CDR2 ANQGSEA. The CDR3 spans 16 residues. Trimming pared 3 bases from V and 4 bases from J, leaving 21 bases between. The CDR3 DNA sequence: TGCAGCGTTGATAATTGGGGAGGGAAATTCCCCACTGAAGCTTTCTTT. Translation gives CSVDNWGGKFPTEAFF.

This clone turned up a few times. V is TRBV6-1 and J is TRBJ2-4, with D possibly matching TRBD2 (5 bases). Trimming took off 2 bases at V and 2 bases at J, with 19 bases between the two ends. CDR1 and CDR2 (germline): MNHNS, SASEGT. This CDR3 has 18 amino acids. The CDR3 reads CASSENSRRALTKNIQYF. The CDR3 bases are TGTGCCAGCAGTGAAAATTCTCGGCGGGCCCTAACCAAAAACATTCAGTACTTC.

The genes are TRBV9 and TRBJ2-7; tentative D call: TRBD1 (5 bases). Per the germline V gene, CDR1 is SGDLS and CDR2 is YYNGEE. This CDR3 region has 14 residues. V lost 0 bases to trimming and J lost 5 bases, with 12 bases between them. CDR3: CASSVGVRANEQYF. The CDR3 nucleotides read TGTGCCAGCAGCGTAGGCGTCAGGGCGAACGAGCAGTACTTC.

The J gene is TRBJ2-1, the V gene TRBV5-4, with 9 bases that match TRBD2. The CDR3 consists of 15 residues. Trimming cost V 4 bases and J 7 bases; bases outside gene matches: 9. CDR1 is SGHNT and CDR2 is YYREEE in the germline V gene (reference sequence). The chain's CDR3 is CASSAGGGSGNEQFF. CDR3 nucleotide sequence: TGTGCCAGCAGCGCGGGAGGGGGTTCGGGGAATGAGCAGTTCTTC.

The chain recombines TRBV18 with TRBJ2-7; no reliable D call. In germline, CDR1 is KGHSH, CDR2 LQKENI. This CDR3 comprises 14 residues. The ends were cut back, 4 bases at V and 0 bases at J, with 10 bases in the middle. Written as DNA, the CDR3 is TGTGCCAGCTCACGGAGTGTTAGCTCCTACGAGCAGTACTTC. Translating gives CASSRSVSSYEQYF. Supplemented by reference TRBV18 and TRBJ2-7, the full variable domain reads NAGVMQNPRHLVRRRGQEARLRCSPMKGHSHVYWYRQLPEEGLKFMVYLQKENIIDESGMPKERFSAEFPKEGPSILRIQQVVRGDSAAYFCASSRSVSSYEQYFGPGTRLTVT.

V usage is TRBV5-5 and J usage is TRBJ1-2; possibly TRBD1 for D (5 bases). This CDR3 comprises 13 residues. Germline CDR1 SGHKS, CDR2 YYEKEE (reference sequence). The V end was cut by 1 base, the J end by 4 bases, with 8 bases between. CDR3 nucleotides: TGTGCCAGCAGCTTGCGGCAGGGCTATGGCTACACCTTC. Protein product: CASSLRQGYGYTF.

V usage is TRBV11-3 and J usage is TRBJ1-2, with D maybe TRBD1 (5 bases). CDR3 size: 12 residues. Germline V lookup: CDR1 SGHNT, CDR2 YENEEA. V shed 2 bases and J shed 8 bases, with 9 bases lying between them. CDR3 loop: CASSLNTGGYTF. The CDR3 DNA follows: TGTGCCAGCAGCTTAAATACAGGCGGCTACACCTTC.

This sequence joins TRBV30 and TRBJ1-2; TRBD1 agrees at 10 bases. J gave up 3 bases and V 3 bases, and 4 bases lay outside the gene matches. Germline V gives CDR1 GTSNPN, CDR2 SVGIG (reference sequence). The CDR3 runs 14 residues. This CDR3 reads CAWRRQGADYGYTF. The CDR3 region has the DNA TGTGCCTGGAGACGACAGGGGGCAGACTATGGCTACACCTTC.

The V and J genes are TRBV7-2 and TRBJ1-3, with D maybe TRBD1 (6 bases). The germline V gene has CDR1 SGHTA and CDR2 FQGNSA. V shed 1 base and J shed 7 bases, with 14 bases lying between them. The CDR3 sequence is 15 residues long. In nucleotides, the CDR3 is TGTGCCAGCAGCTTAGGTTCGGGGGGCCGGAACACCATATATTTT. Encoded protein: CASSLGSGGRNTIYF.

This rearrangement joins TRBV9 to TRBJ2-3; D is undetermined. Germline lookup yields CDR1 SGDLS and CDR2 YYNGEE. The CDR3 is 15 residues long. The V end lost 4 bases, the J end lost 4 bases, and 16 bases lay between the germline ends. The CDR3 nucleotides read TGTGCCAGCAGCCAGCAACCCCTGGGCGCAGATACGCAGTATTTT. Amino acids: CASSQQPLGADTQYF.

This chain links TRBV4-2 with TRBJ2-7, with 7 bases that match TRBD1. The J segment lost 2 bases and the V segment lost 1 base, leaving 5 bases of the junction unmatched. This CDR3 has 15 amino acids. The V gene's germline CDR1 is LGHNA and CDR2 YNFKEQ. CDR3 protein: CASSQGTTGTYEQYF. CDR3 nucleotides: TGTGCCAGCAGCCAAGGTACGACAGGGACCTACGAGCAGTACTTC.

The V call is TRBV9, the J call TRBJ2-2, with 7 bases fitting TRBD1. The length of the CDR3 is 15 residues. Germline-derived CDR1 and CDR2 are SGDLS and YYNGEE. V shed 1 base and J 6 bases; nucleotides not matched to a gene: 6. The DNA for the CDR3 is TGTGCCAGCAGCGTAATCGGACAGGCGTCCGGGGAGCTGTTTTTT. It encodes CASSVIGQASGELFF. The full variable domain, its missing parts supplied by reference TRBV9 and TRBJ2-2, is DSGVTQTPKHLITATGQRVTLRCSPRSGDLSVYWYQQSLDQGLQFLIQYYNGEERAKGNILERFSAQQFPDLHSELNLSSLELGDSALYFCASSVIGQASGELFFGEGSRLTVL.

The chain uses TRBV7-2 and TRBJ1-2; 7 bases agree with TRBD1. The CDR3 runs 12 residues. Germline V gene lookup returns CDR1 SGHTA and CDR2 FQGNSA. V lost 8 bases, J lost 7 bases, and 7 bases stayed unmatched. The CDR3 here is CASQTGSPGYTF. In DNA, the CDR3 is TGTGCCAGCCAGACAGGGTCTCCTGGCTACACCTTC.

In its sample, this clone was seen once. The CDR3 protein is CSSMTSYEQYF. The DNA of the CDR3 is TGCAGTTCGATGACTAGCTACGAGCAGTACTTC. The chain couples TRBV20-1 to TRBJ2-7; D may be TRBD2 (6 bases). The length of the CDR3 is 11 residues. Germline V CDR1 and CDR2: DFQATT, SNEGSKA (reference sequence). V shed 8 bases and J shed 3 bases, with 11 bases lying between them.

The chain employs TRBV19 and TRBJ1-6, with 7 bases fitting TRBD1. The V gene end was trimmed by 7 bases and the J gene end by 7 bases; junction bases not matched to a gene: 13. Germline values: CDR1 LNHDA, CDR2 SQIVND (reference sequence). The CDR3 loop spans 16 amino acids. The CDR3 sequence is CASTSTGERQNSPLHF. CDR3 sequence (DNA): TGTGCCAGTACTTCAACAGGGGAAAGACAAAATTCACCCCTCCACTTT.

The chain couples TRBV5-4 to TRBJ1-1; D might be TRBD1 (5 bases). Trimming took 7 bases from V and 0 from J, leaving 10 bases between them. Germline V gene lookup returns CDR1 SGHNT and CDR2 YYREEE (reference sequence). The CDR3 contains 13 residues. CDR3 amino acids: CASRGVMNTEAFF. CDR3 nucleotide sequence: TGTGCCAGCCGGGGGGTAATGAACACTGAAGCTTTCTTT.

The rearrangement joins TRBV18 to TRBJ2-3, with TRBD2 matching over 9 bases. V gave up 6 bases and J gave up 6 bases; unmatched junction bases: 16. The CDR3 runs 17 residues. Looked up from germline, CDR1 is KGHSH and CDR2 is LQKENI. CDR3 region: CASSRPGLAGGADTQYF. The CDR3 DNA reads as TGTGCCAGCTCCCGACCGGGACTAGCTGGTGGGGCCGATACGCAGTATTTT.

Worth noting for this clone: The junction departs from germline at one end; a sequencing error may be responsible. The genes are TRBV7-7 and TRBJ1-1; D is ambiguous. Germline values: CDR1 SSHAT, CDR2 FNYEAQ (reference sequence). This CDR3 has 13 residues. The CDR3 sequence: CASSFRENTEAFF. In DNA form, the CDR3 reads TGTGCTAGCAGCTTTCGCGAGAACACTGAAGCTTTCTTT.

The gene calls are TRBV28 and TRBJ1-5; weak D call: TRBD1 (6 bases). Germline V gene data show CDR1 as MDHEN and CDR2 as SYDVKM. This CDR3 region has 14 residues. V was trimmed by 4 bases and J by 6 bases, leaving 13 bases between them. This chain's CDR3 is CASSSTGGGQPQHF. CDR3 bases: TGTGCCAGCAGTTCCACGGGGGGCGGTCAGCCCCAGCATTTT.

The chain employs TRBV7-2 and TRBJ1-2; D is ambiguous. Trimming removed 5 bases at V and 13 bases at J, with 17 bases between. CDR1 is SGHTA and CDR2 is FQGNSA in the germline V gene. The CDR3 extends over 12 amino acids. The CDR3 loop reads CASSLDAGYGTF. The DNA of the CDR3 is TGTGCCAGCAGCCTCGACGCAGGATATGGCACCTTC.

The chain has TRBV9 and TRBJ2-3; 8 nucleotides agree with TRBD2. Germline V lookup: CDR1 SGDLS, CDR2 YYNGEE. The CDR3 sequence is 18 residues long. Unmatched junction bases numbered 14, after V lost 4 bases and J lost 1 base. This chain's CDR3 is CASSPRGPGGLGTDTQYF. Written as DNA, the CDR3 is TGTGCCAGCAGCCCTCGGGGCCCGGGGGGGCTGGGCACAGATACGCAGTATTTT.

This sequence joins TRBV5-4 and TRBJ2-1; TRBD2 is a possible D gene (6 bases). This CDR3 has 15 amino acids. CDR1 and CDR2 (germline): SGHNT, YYREEE (reference sequence). Between the trimmed V and J ends, which lost 2 bases and 8 bases, there was a span of 17 bases. DNA for the CDR3: TGTGCCAGCAGCTTAGTGGGCGGGATCGGCGATGAGCAGTTCTTC. It encodes CASSLVGGIGDEQFF.

The rearrangement uses TRBV28 and TRBJ2-7; 7 bases fit TRBD1. The CDR3 length is 14 residues. J was trimmed by 4 bases and V by 6 bases; bases with no gene match: 9. The V gene's germline CDR1 is MDHEN and CDR2 SYDVKM. CDR3 amino acids: CASRTPGQKYEQYF. CDR3 nucleotides: TGTGCCAGCAGAACGCCGGGACAGAAATACGAGCAGTACTTC.

The chain uses TRBV28 and TRBJ2-5; TRBD1 matches 9 bases. The CDR3 totals 16 residues. CDR1 is MDHEN, CDR2 SYDVKM, per germline. V gave up 4 bases and J gave up 4 bases; unmatched junction bases: 10. The CDR3 region has the DNA TGTGCCAGCAGTTCCTCCTACAGGGGGCGCGGAGAGACCCAGTACTTC. Translated: CASSSSYRGRGETQYF.

This clone was observed a handful of times. DNA of the CDR3: TGTGCCAGCAGCCTCACCGGGACAAGCAATCAGCCCCAGCATTTT. Encoded protein: CASSLTGTSNQPQHF. The J gene is TRBJ1-5, the V gene TRBV6-5, with a tentative D call TRBD1 (6 bases). The germline CDR1 and CDR2 sequences are MNHEY and SVGAGI. V gave up 6 bases and J gave up 1 base, with 13 bases separating them. This CDR3 spans 15 amino acids.

The chain joins TRBV1 to TRBJ2-7; TRBD2 is taken as the D call from the table, unchecked against the DNA. TRBV1 is reported as a pseudogene. CDR3 length equals 13 residues. The CDR3 coding sequence is TGCACCAGCAGCCCCCTGAGCTCCTACGAGCAGTACTTC. Amino acids: CTSSPLSSYEQYF.

The V and J genes are TRBV4-3 and TRBJ2-3, with 9 bases identical to TRBD1. The CDR3 contains 15 residues. V trimming: 4 bases; J trimming: 5 bases; junction bases outside the gene matches: 7. Germline loops: CDR1 LGHNA, CDR2 YSLEER. CDR3 sequence: CASSRAGTGRDTQYF. CDR3 DNA: TGCGCCAGCAGCCGGGCCGGGACAGGGAGAGATACGCAGTATTTT.

The chain is built from TRBV7-2 and TRBJ2-1, with D maybe TRBD1 (6 bases). Germline V gives CDR1 SGHTA, CDR2 FQGNSA. The CDR3 consists of 15 residues. The V end was cut by 5 bases, the J end by 3 bases, with 14 bases between. CDR3 coding DNA: TGTGCCAGCAGCCAGCCACAGGGACACTACAATGAGCAGTTCTTC. Residues: CASSQPQGHYNEQFF.

This chain uses TRBV19 with TRBJ2-3, with 9 bases matching TRBD2. V lost 4 bases to trimming and J lost 5 bases; unmatched junction nucleotides: 10. Germline V gene data show CDR1 as LNHDA and CDR2 as SQIVND (reference sequence). This CDR3 is built from 16 residues. Here the CDR3 reads CASSTQPGLAVDTQYF. The CDR3 DNA is TGTGCCAGTAGTACTCAGCCGGGACTAGCTGTAGATACGCAGTATTTT.

J is TRBJ2-1 and V is TRBV12-5, with 8 bases aligning to TRBD2. The V segment lost 1 base and the J segment 2 bases; nucleotides outside the gene matches: 10. This CDR3 comprises 18 residues. Germline assignment: CDR1 LGHNT and CDR2 FRNRAP. CDR3: CASGLANPETSAYNEQFF. The CDR3 coding sequence is TGTGCTAGTGGTTTGGCCAATCCCGAGACTAGCGCCTACAATGAGCAGTTCTTC.